This TCR beta chain is drawn from a study of T cells after yellow fever vaccination. General study results and limits: Primary-vaccination clones mostly resurfaced post-booster (96% CD4, roughly 90% CD8). The CD4 and CD8 compartments had a small share of their clonotypes in common. Peaking faster, on day 5 versus 15, the secondary response was nonetheless weaker.

Per germline, CDR1 KGHDR and CDR2 SFDVKD. This CDR3 has 14 amino acids. Unmatched junction bases numbered 6, after V lost 12 bases and J lost 4 bases. They built TCR cDNA with 5'RACE template switching, a step that put in a universal primer site and UMIs. TCRdb analysed the 5' RACE reads with MiXCR anew, one entry per CDR3 protein. The sample records some 240,000 distinct CDR3 sequences, 3.6% being singletons. This clonotype was found many times. Its antigen is unidentified. The TCR sequence derives from a man younger than 30 who received the YFV17D yellow fever vaccine. The specimen was PBMCs, collected 15 days after the yellow fever booster vaccination. The gene calls are TRBV24-1 and TRBJ2-1; 12 nucleotides match TRBD2. The DNA for the CDR3 is TGTGCCTGCCGGACTAGCGGGGATTACAATGAGCAGTTCTTC. It yields the protein CACRTSGDYNEQFF.